A single sample is the source of the 10 T cell receptor beta chains below, sequenced in a study of metastatic and nonmetastatic thyroid tumors. MiXCR reprocessed the PCR reads for TCRdb. The sample lists 15,000 or so clones; around 25% were seen once. Ahead of thyroid surgery, no patient had received treatment of any kind. The sample comprised tumor tissue. The receptor set was obtained from a female donor with papillary thyroid cancer or a benign thyroid nodule (not recorded which). Some clones in this sample may be carry-over from other donors' samples.

This clone is labeled as medium-sized (0.01 to 0.1%). The chain uses TRBV4-1 and TRBJ1-3; D not certain. This CDR3 is 12 amino acids long. Per germline, CDR1 MGHRA and CDR2 YSYEKL. Trimming pared 0 bases from V and 4 bases from J, leaving 1 base between. The CDR3 is CASSQEGNTIYF. The CDR3 coding sequence is TGCGCCAGCAGCCAAGAGGGAAACACCATATATTTT.

This clone came up a few times. The rearrangement uses TRBV6-1 and TRBJ2-2, with D maybe TRBD1 (5 bases). The CDR3 runs to 15 residues. CDR1 and CDR2 from the germline V gene are MNHNS and SASEGT. Trimming took off 6 bases at V and 0 bases at J, with 11 bases between the two ends. CDR3 sequence: CASRKGVPNTGELFF. The CDR3 DNA reads TGTGCCAGCAGGAAAGGGGTTCCGAACACCGGGGAGCTGTTTTTT.

This clone is medium-sized in the sample. The V and J genes are TRBV4-2 and TRBJ2-6; no definite D call. The CDR3 loop spans 16 amino acids. In germline, CDR1 is LGHNA, CDR2 YNFKEQ. V was clipped by 2 bases and J by 0 bases, with 8 bases between them. Here the CDR3 DNA reads TGTGCCAGCAGCCAAACCGACAACTCTGGGGCCAACGTCCTGACTTTC. It yields the protein CASSQTDNSGANVLTF.

By share of the sample, this clone is medium-sized. V usage is TRBV5-1 and J usage is TRBJ1-2; TRBD1 matches at 9 bases. Losses at the gene ends were 2 bases for V and 2 bases for J; bases not matched to a gene: 4. This CDR3 comprises 15 residues. Germline CDR1 reads SGHRS; CDR2 reads YFSETQ. CDR3 region: CASSFQTGGNYGYTF. The CDR3 bases are TGCGCCAGCAGCTTTCAGACAGGGGGGAACTATGGCTACACCTTC.

This clone is large in the sample. The rearrangement joins TRBV2 to TRBJ2-7; 10 nucleotides line up with TRBD2. The CDR3 spans 14 residues. The germline V gene has CDR1 SNHLY and CDR2 FYNNEI. Losses at the gene ends were 4 bases for V and 3 bases for J; bases not matched to a gene: 3. The CDR3 region has the DNA TGTGCCAGCAGTGGGGTAGCGGGAGGCTACGAGCAGTACTTC. Its translation is CASSGVAGGYEQYF.

This clone was seen at least ten times. The rearrangement joins TRBV2 to TRBJ1-1, with no clear D. Trimming left V 6 bases short and J 1 base short, with 12 bases between. The CDR3 contains 14 residues. Per the germline V gene, CDR1 is SNHLY and CDR2 is FYNNEI. CDR3 protein: CASRETPGNTEAFF. CDR3 in DNA: TGTGCCAGCAGGGAGACTCCGGGGAACACTGAAGCTTTCTTT.

This rearrangement joins TRBV11-1 to TRBJ1-2; 7 nucleotides line up with TRBD1. The CDR3 has 16 residues. V lost 2 bases, J lost 2 bases, and 8 bases stayed unmatched. The V gene's germline CDR1 is SGHAT and CDR2 FQDESV (reference sequence). CDR3 sequence reads: CASSLPAGQRNYGYTF. CDR3 in DNA: TGTGCCAGCAGCTTACCCGCGGGACAGAGAAACTATGGCTACACCTTC.

At least ten counts were recorded for this clone. The V and J genes are TRBV29-1 and TRBJ2-7, with 11 positions matching TRBD2. Per germline, CDR1 SQVTM and CDR2 ANQGSEA. This CDR3 contains 13 residues. The junction had 8 bases not matched to a gene; V was cut back by 6 bases and J by 7 bases. CDR3: CSVAGLADGEQYF. CDR3 DNA: TGCAGCGTCGCGGGACTAGCGGATGGAGAGCAGTACTTC.

The chain combines TRBV15 with TRBJ1-4; 7 bases map to TRBD1. The CDR3 totals 14 residues. CDR1 is LNHNV and CDR2 is YYDKDF in the germline V gene (reference sequence). With V trimmed by 0 bases and J by 5 bases, 0 bases remained unmatched. In DNA, the CDR3 is TGTGCCACCAGCAGAGACAGGGGGAATGAAAAACTGTTTTTT. Its protein product is CATSRDRGNEKLFF. Full variable domain (remainder filled in from reference TRBV15 and TRBJ1-4): DAMVIQNPRYQVTQFGKPVTLSCSQTLNHNVMYWYQQKSSQAPKLLFHYYDKDFNNEADTPDNFQSRRPNTSFCFLDIRSPGLGDTAMYLCATSRDRGNEKLFFGSGTQLSVL.

The DNA of the CDR3 is TGCGCCAGCAGCCAAGAAGACAGAATAGGAAACACCATATATTTT. Its protein is CASSQEDRIGNTIYF. V gene TRBV4-1 combines with J gene TRBJ1-3; weak D call: TRBD1 (5 bases). V was trimmed by 0 bases and J by 4 bases, leaving 10 bases between them. This CDR3 is 15 amino acids long. Germline assignment: CDR1 MGHRA and CDR2 YSYEKL.